These T cell receptor beta chains were read from a single sample in a study of beta chain features in type 1 diabetes. Using immunoSEQ multiplex PCR, the repertoire was profiled, and TCRdb retains in-frame clones only, with some absent. The sample gives 300,000 to 400,000 clones, around 13% of which show up once; less than 0.02% is in the top ten. The sequenced sample consisted of naive CD4+ T cells from blood. Receptor source: a man aged 18 to 30 in good health. CDR3s include the opening cysteine and the closing phenylalanine or tryptophan. Each record gives: V gene, clone size, J gene, D gene, CDR3 DNA, CDR3 protein. A D gene is named only where the DNA matches it firmly. A clone size is listed for some rows: how often the clone was seen (once, few, many), or a class if it is expanded.

v_call: TRBV28
clone_size: -
j_call: TRBJ2-7
d_call: TRBD1
cdr3_nt: TGTGCCAGCAGTACCGGACAGGGATCCTACGAGCAGTACTTC
cdr3_aa: CASSTGQGSYEQYF

v_call: TRBV28
clone_size: -
j_call: TRBJ2-1
d_call: TRBD2
cdr3_nt: TGTGCCACCTTAGGGACTAGCGGGAGGAATGAGCAGTTCTTC
cdr3_aa: CATLGTSGRNEQFF

v_call: TRBV11-2
clone_size: -
j_call: TRBJ1-4
d_call: -
cdr3_nt: TGTGCCAGCAGCTTAGAAGGGGCTAATGAAAAACTGTTTTTT
cdr3_aa: CASSLEGANEKLFF

v_call: TRBV28
clone_size: few
j_call: TRBJ1-1
d_call: TRBD1
cdr3_nt: TGTGCCACCCGGGGACAGGGGGTCTACACTGAAGCTTTCTTT
cdr3_aa: CATRGQGVYTEAFF

v_call: TRBV7-2
clone_size: -
j_call: TRBJ2-7
d_call: TRBD2
cdr3_nt: TGTGCCAGCAGCCCGACTAGCGGGTGGGGTGAGCAGTACTTC
cdr3_aa: CASSPTSGWGEQYF

v_call: TRBV15
clone_size: few
j_call: TRBJ2-7
d_call: TRBD2
cdr3_nt: TGTGCCACCAGCAGAGATGCGCGGGAGTACGAGCAGTACTTC
cdr3_aa: CATSRDAREYEQYF

v_call: TRBV6-6
clone_size: -
j_call: TRBJ2-5
d_call: TRBD1
cdr3_nt: TGTGCCAGCAGTAACAGGGGCCCAGAGACCCAGTACTTC
cdr3_aa: CASSNRGPETQYF

v_call: TRBV30
clone_size: many
j_call: TRBJ1-5
d_call: TRBD1
cdr3_nt: TGTGCCTTCGGACAGGGAAGCAATCAGCCCCAGCATTTT
cdr3_aa: CAFGQGSNQPQHF

v_call: TRBV9
clone_size: few
j_call: TRBJ1-1
d_call: TRBD1
cdr3_nt: TGTGCCAGCAGCGTCCGGGACAGGTTGAACACTGAAGCTTTCTTT
cdr3_aa: CASSVRDRLNTEAFF

v_call: TRBV7-2
clone_size: -
j_call: TRBJ1-1
d_call: -
cdr3_nt: TGTGCCAGCAGCTTAGAGGCAGGAGGGAACACTGAAGCTTTCTTT
cdr3_aa: CASSLEAGGNTEAFF

v_call: TRBV9
clone_size: few
j_call: TRBJ1-6
d_call: -
cdr3_nt: TGTGCCAGCAGCTATACAGGAGATAATTCACCCCTCCACTTT
cdr3_aa: CASSYTGDNSPLHF

v_call: TRBV5-1
clone_size: once
j_call: TRBJ2-3
d_call: TRBD2
cdr3_nt: TGCGCCAGCAGCTCCGGGACTAGCGGCACAGATACGCAGTATTTT
cdr3_aa: CASSSGTSGTDTQYF

v_call: TRBV28
clone_size: -
j_call: TRBJ1-2
d_call: TRBD1
cdr3_nt: TGTGCCAGCAAACTAAGTACAGGGGGCGCGGTTGGCTACACCTTC
cdr3_aa: CASKLSTGGAVGYTF

v_call: TRBV7-9
clone_size: -
j_call: TRBJ1-2
d_call: TRBD1
cdr3_nt: TGTGCCAGCAGCTTAGCGCGTAGGGGGCGCGACTATGGCTACACCTTC
cdr3_aa: CASSLARRGRDYGYTF

v_call: TRBV4-1
clone_size: -
j_call: TRBJ2-7
d_call: TRBD1
cdr3_nt: TGCGCCAGCAGCCAATACGTCAGGGGGAAAGAGTACTTC
cdr3_aa: CASSQYVRGKEYF

v_call: TRBV4-1
clone_size: -
j_call: TRBJ1-4
d_call: -
cdr3_nt: TGCGCCAGCAGCCAAGAGGGCCGATTAAGCGAAAAACTGTTTTTT
cdr3_aa: CASSQEGRLSEKLFF

v_call: TRBV6-6
clone_size: -
j_call: TRBJ2-2
d_call: -
cdr3_nt: TGTGCCAGCTCCCGGTACGGGGAGCTGTTTTTT
cdr3_aa: CASSRYGELFF

v_call: TRBV6-4
clone_size: few
j_call: TRBJ1-2
d_call: TRBD1
cdr3_nt: TGTGCCAGCAGTGACTCTCCGACAGGGGGCAACGGCTACACCTTC
cdr3_aa: CASSDSPTGGNGYTF

v_call: TRBV5-1
clone_size: few
j_call: TRBJ2-7
d_call: TRBD1
cdr3_nt: TGCGCCAGCAGCTTGGGGGACAGGGTGCTGGACGAGCAGTACTTC
cdr3_aa: CASSLGDRVLDEQYF

v_call: TRBV5-1
clone_size: -
j_call: TRBJ1-1
d_call: -
cdr3_nt: TGCGCCAGCAGCTTGGACAGCTTTAACACTGAAGCTTTCTTT
cdr3_aa: CASSLDSFNTEAFF

v_call: TRBV7-3
clone_size: few
j_call: TRBJ2-5
d_call: -
cdr3_nt: TGTGCCAGCAGCTTAGGGGGGACTCAAGAGACCCAGTACTTC
cdr3_aa: CASSLGGTQETQYF

v_call: TRBV5-1
clone_size: few
j_call: TRBJ2-7
d_call: TRBD1
cdr3_nt: TGCGCCAGCAGCTTAAGGACAGGGAGCGGCGAGCAGTACTTC
cdr3_aa: CASSLRTGSGEQYF

v_call: TRBV29-1
clone_size: few
j_call: TRBJ1-1
d_call: -
cdr3_nt: TGCAGCGTTAACCCTGGTGCGGGGGACACTGAAGCTTTCTTT
cdr3_aa: CSVNPGAGDTEAFF

v_call: TRBV7-9
clone_size: once
j_call: TRBJ2-7
d_call: TRBD2
cdr3_nt: TGTGCCAGCAGCTTAGGACTAGCAGCATACGAGCAGTACTTC
cdr3_aa: CASSLGLAAYEQYF

v_call: TRBV5-4
clone_size: -
j_call: TRBJ2-1
d_call: TRBD2
cdr3_nt: TGTGCCAGCAGCGCTAAGCTAGCGGGAGGGCGGAAGTTCTTC
cdr3_aa: CASSAKLAGGRKFF

v_call: TRBV25-1
clone_size: -
j_call: TRBJ1-3
d_call: TRBD1
cdr3_nt: TGTGCCAGCCGGATTGGACAGGGGAGCTCTGGAAACACCATATATTTT
cdr3_aa: CASRIGQGSSGNTIYF

v_call: TRBV9
clone_size: -
j_call: TRBJ2-3
d_call: -
cdr3_nt: TGTGCCAGCAGCGTAGGAGTAGGACAGACCACAGATACGCAGTATTTT
cdr3_aa: CASSVGVGQTTDTQYF

v_call: TRBV9
clone_size: -
j_call: TRBJ1-6
d_call: TRBD1
cdr3_nt: TGTGCCAGCAGCGTAGAGGGGACAGGGGTTTCACCCCTCCACTTT
cdr3_aa: CASSVEGTGVSPLHF

v_call: TRBV6-6
clone_size: few
j_call: TRBJ2-5
d_call: -
cdr3_nt: TGTGCCAGCAGTTACCCCTCAGGGGAGGAGACCCAGTACTTC
cdr3_aa: CASSYPSGEETQYF

v_call: TRBV11-2
clone_size: few
j_call: TRBJ1-6
d_call: -
cdr3_nt: TGTGCCAGCAGCTTTTCTCGCAGTCTGAATTCACCCCTCCACTTT
cdr3_aa: CASSFSRSLNSPLHF

v_call: TRBV28
clone_size: -
j_call: TRBJ1-3
d_call: -
cdr3_nt: TGTGCCAGCAGCCCCCACAACTCTGGAAACACCATATATTTT
cdr3_aa: CASSPHNSGNTIYF

v_call: TRBV4-3
clone_size: few
j_call: TRBJ1-1
d_call: -
cdr3_nt: TGCGCCAGCAGCCCAAACACCCGTGAAGCTTTCTTT
cdr3_aa: CASSPNTREAFF

v_call: TRBV5-1
clone_size: -
j_call: TRBJ2-3
d_call: -
cdr3_nt: TGCGCCAGCAGCTTGTGGCCGTCAAGCACAGATACGCAGTATTTT
cdr3_aa: CASSLWPSSTDTQYF

v_call: TRBV7-2
clone_size: -
j_call: TRBJ2-3
d_call: TRBD2
cdr3_nt: TGTGCCAGCAGCTTAGAACTAGCGGGGCACCCAGGGGGAGGAGATACGCAGTATTTT
cdr3_aa: CASSLELAGHPGGGDTQYF

v_call: TRBV7-2
clone_size: few
j_call: TRBJ2-7
d_call: TRBD2
cdr3_nt: TGTGCCAGCAGCTTTGCGGGAGTCCACGAGCAGTACTTC
cdr3_aa: CASSFAGVHEQYF

v_call: TRBV6-5
clone_size: -
j_call: TRBJ2-3
d_call: -
cdr3_nt: TGTGCCAGCAGTTTATTGGGCTCCACAGATACGCAGTATTTT
cdr3_aa: CASSLLGSTDTQYF

v_call: TRBV7-2
clone_size: few
j_call: TRBJ2-3
d_call: -
cdr3_nt: TGTGCCAGCAGGGGAGGGGGGGATACGCAGTATTTT
cdr3_aa: CASRGGGDTQYF

v_call: TRBV30
clone_size: -
j_call: TRBJ1-1
d_call: -
cdr3_nt: TGTGCCTACTTCCAGGAAAGCACTGAAGCTTTCTTT
cdr3_aa: CAYFQESTEAFF

v_call: TRBV21-1
clone_size: few
j_call: TRBJ2-2
d_call: -
cdr3_nt: TGTGCCAGAAAAGGACTGGCAAACACCGGGGAGCTGTTTTTT
cdr3_aa: CARKGLANTGELFF

v_call: TRBV10-3
clone_size: -
j_call: TRBJ2-1
d_call: -
cdr3_nt: TGTGCCATCGGGGGCGAGGCGAATGAGCAGTTCTTC
cdr3_aa: CAIGGEANEQFF

v_call: TRBV28
clone_size: -
j_call: TRBJ2-6
d_call: TRBD1
cdr3_nt: TGTGCCAGCAGTTTTCGATCTTTTGGGGGGAGGACAGGGTTAAACGTCCTGACTTTC
cdr3_aa: CASSFRSFGGRTGLNVLTF

v_call: TRBV29-1
clone_size: -
j_call: TRBJ2-3
d_call: TRBD1
cdr3_nt: TGCAGCCTGACATTCCTGGGACAGGGTACAGATACGCAGTATTTT
cdr3_aa: CSLTFLGQGTDTQYF

v_call: TRBV18
clone_size: few
j_call: TRBJ2-3
d_call: TRBD2
cdr3_nt: TGTGCCAGCTCACCAACTAGCGGGCCAGATACGCAGTATTTT
cdr3_aa: CASSPTSGPDTQYF

v_call: TRBV28
clone_size: once
j_call: TRBJ1-1
d_call: TRBD1
cdr3_nt: TGTGCCAGCGGGATTTCACAGGGGAGCGCTTTCTTT
cdr3_aa: CASGISQGSAFF

v_call: TRBV6-1
clone_size: few
j_call: TRBJ2-2
d_call: TRBD1
cdr3_nt: TGTGCCAGCCTCAGACAGGGGAGGACCGGGGAGCTGTTTTTT
cdr3_aa: CASLRQGRTGELFF

v_call: TRBV29-1
clone_size: -
j_call: TRBJ2-4
d_call: -
cdr3_nt: TGCAGCGTTTTTACAGGGAACGGCCCGGACATTCAGTACTTC
cdr3_aa: CSVFTGNGPDIQYF

v_call: TRBV11-2
clone_size: few
j_call: TRBJ1-2
d_call: -
cdr3_nt: TGTGCCAGCAGCTCGCTGGTCGGGGCTAACTATGGCTACACCTTC
cdr3_aa: CASSSLVGANYGYTF

v_call: TRBV30
clone_size: -
j_call: TRBJ2-3
d_call: TRBD1
cdr3_nt: TGTGCCTGGAGAGAGGGGGCGGGAGATACGCAGTATTTT
cdr3_aa: CAWREGAGDTQYF

v_call: TRBV30
clone_size: -
j_call: TRBJ2-1
d_call: -
cdr3_nt: TGTGCCTGGATGGGGCCAAGCTACAATGAGCAGTTCTTC
cdr3_aa: CAWMGPSYNEQFF

v_call: TRBV28
clone_size: few
j_call: TRBJ1-1
d_call: TRBD1
cdr3_nt: TGTGCCAGCAGTTTGGACAGGGGAGGTACTGAAGCTTTCTTT
cdr3_aa: CASSLDRGGTEAFF

v_call: TRBV7-8
clone_size: -
j_call: TRBJ1-2
d_call: TRBD1
cdr3_nt: TGTGCCAGCAGCCACAGACAGGGCTATCTTAACTATGGCTACACCTTC
cdr3_aa: CASSHRQGYLNYGYTF

v_call: TRBV30
clone_size: -
j_call: TRBJ2-7
d_call: TRBD1
cdr3_nt: TGTGCCTGGAGTCCGGACAGGGTTTACTACGAGCAGTACTTC
cdr3_aa: CAWSPDRVYYEQYF